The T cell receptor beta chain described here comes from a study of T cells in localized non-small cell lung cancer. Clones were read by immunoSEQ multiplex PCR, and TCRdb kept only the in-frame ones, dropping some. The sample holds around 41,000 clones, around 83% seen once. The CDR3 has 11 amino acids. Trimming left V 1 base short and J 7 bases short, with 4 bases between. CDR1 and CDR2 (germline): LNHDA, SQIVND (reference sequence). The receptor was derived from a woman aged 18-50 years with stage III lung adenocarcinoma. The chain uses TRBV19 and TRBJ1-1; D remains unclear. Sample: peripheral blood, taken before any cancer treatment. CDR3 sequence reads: CASSIADEAFF. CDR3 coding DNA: TGTGCCAGTAGTATAGCGGATGAAGCTTTCTTT. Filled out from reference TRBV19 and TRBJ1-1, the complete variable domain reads DGGITQSPKYLFRKEGQNVTLSCEQNLNHDAMYWYRQDPGQGLRLIYYSQIVNDFQKGDIAEGYSVSREKKESFPLTVTSAQKNPTAFYLCASSIADEAFFGQGTRLTVV.